One sample yielded the 4 T cell receptor beta chains listed below, sequenced in a study of shared clonotypes between healthy human individuals. Method: immunoSEQ multiplex PCR; TCRdb's copy keeps in-frame clones and lacks some. In the table there are over a million clones, around 97% of which are singletons. Sequencing input: naive CD4+ T cells sorted from blood. The subset is: CD45RA+ positively selected. The receptors were sampled from a man aged 25-45 years in good health.

The chain is built from TRBV2 and TRBJ1-5; TRBD1 is a possible D gene (5 bases). Trimming cost V 7 bases and J 0 bases, with 13 bases left between them. Germline V gene data show CDR1 as SNHLY and CDR2 as FYNNEI. CDR3 length: 15 residues. The CDR3 coding sequence is TGTGCCAGCAATCCGGGACTCTTTAGCAATCAGCCCCAGCATTTT. This sequence encodes CASNPGLFSNQPQHF.

This sequence joins TRBV2 and TRBJ2-2; no firm D call. CDR1 is SNHLY, CDR2 FYNNEI, per germline. CDR3 length: 12 amino acids. Between the trimmed V and J ends, which lost 6 bases and 5 bases, there was a span of 7 bases. The CDR3 DNA follows: TGTGCCAGCAGCCGATCGACCGGGGAGCTGTTTTTT. It specifies CASSRSTGELFF.

The chain carries TRBV30 and TRBJ2-1; 9 nucleotides match TRBD2. This CDR3 region has 15 residues. Germline trimming cut 3 bases from V and 10 bases from J; bases unmatched to any gene: 13. The germline gives CDR1 GTSNPN, CDR2 SVGIG (reference sequence). The CDR3 reads CAWRGDAGGPGEQFF. CDR3 sequence (DNA): TGTGCCTGGAGGGGCGACGCGGGAGGGCCTGGGGAGCAGTTCTTC. The full variable domain, completed using reference TRBV30 and TRBJ2-1, is SQTIHQWPATLVQPVGSPLSLECTVEGTSNPNLYWYRQAAGRGLQLLFYSVGIGQISSEVPQNLSASRPQDRQFILSSKKLLLSDSGFYLCAWRGDAGGPGEQFFGPGTRLTVL.

The chain combines TRBV6-5 with TRBJ2-3; no reliable D call. This CDR3 is 14 amino acids long. Trimming shortened V by 1 base and J by 2 bases, and 7 bases separated the two germline ends. Germline V gives CDR1 MNHEY, CDR2 SVGAGI. The CDR3 DNA is TGTGCCAGCAGTTACTATTCACTCACAGATACGCAGTATTTT. Amino acids: CASSYYSLTDTQYF.